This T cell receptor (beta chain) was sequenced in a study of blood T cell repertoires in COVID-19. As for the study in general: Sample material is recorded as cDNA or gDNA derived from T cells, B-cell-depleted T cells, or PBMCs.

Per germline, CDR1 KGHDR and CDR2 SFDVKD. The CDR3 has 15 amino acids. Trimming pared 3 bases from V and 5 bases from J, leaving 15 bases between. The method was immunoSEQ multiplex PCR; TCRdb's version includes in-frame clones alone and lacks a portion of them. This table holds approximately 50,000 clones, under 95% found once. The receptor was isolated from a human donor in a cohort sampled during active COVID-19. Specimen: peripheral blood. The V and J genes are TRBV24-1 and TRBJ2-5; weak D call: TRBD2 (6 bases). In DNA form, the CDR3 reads TGTGCCACCAGTGATCTCGACGGACTACGGGAGACCCAGTACTTC. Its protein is CATSDLDGLRETQYF.